Below, 13 T cell receptor beta chains from the same sample are listed, as sequenced in a study of STAT3 mutations in large granular lymphocyte leukemia. Clones were read by immunoSEQ multiplex PCR, and TCRdb kept only the in-frame ones, dropping some. The table includes thousands of clones, 30% to 40% detected once. Broader study findings: Every T-LGLL patient had at least one immunodominant TCRbeta clonotype.

The antigens these receptors bind are not known. The material sequenced was peripheral blood mononuclear cells. These receptors were taken from a man aged 55 to 70 with T-cell large granular lymphocyte leukemia. Some clones in this sample may be carry-over from other donors' samples.

This clone was detected a few times. The chain carries TRBV18 and TRBJ1-2, with D perhaps matching TRBD1 (6 bases). The CDR3 totals 15 residues. V lost 5 bases, J lost 5 bases, and 18 bases lay in between. Germline V CDR1 and CDR2: KGHSH, LQKENI. As DNA, the CDR3 is TGTGCCAGCTCAAGCCCGCAGGGGAGTCCTTATGGCTACACCTTC. Translating gives CASSSPQGSPYGYTF. The entire variable domain, with the rest obtained from reference TRBV18 and TRBJ1-2, is as follows: NAGVMQNPRHLVRRRGQEARLRCSPMKGHSHVYWYRQLPEEGLKFMVYLQKENIIDESGMPKERFSAEFPKEGPSILRIQQVVRGDSAAYFCASSSPQGSPYGYTFGSGTRLTVV.

CDR3: CASSRATGAGSGANVLTF. The CDR3 DNA reads TGTGCCAGCAGCCGCGCTACAGGGGCGGGCTCCGGGGCCAACGTCCTGACTTTC. V is TRBV5-4 and J is TRBJ2-6; 7 bases match TRBD1. The germline V gene encodes CDR1 SGHNT and CDR2 YYREEE (reference sequence). The CDR3 loop spans 18 amino acids. V lost 4 bases and J lost 4; bases outside the gene matches: 14.

J is TRBJ1-2 and V is TRBV5-4, with a weak D call TRBD1 (6 bases). V was trimmed by 0 bases and J by 7 bases, leaving 10 bases between them. CDR3 length equals 13 residues. Germline CDR1 SGHNT, CDR2 YYREEE (reference sequence). The CDR3 is CASSLDPGAGYTF. The CDR3 bases are TGTGCCAGCAGCTTGGATCCGGGGGCTGGCTACACCTTC.

This clone was seen a handful of times. The chain employs TRBV2 and TRBJ1-5, with D perhaps matching TRBD1 (5 bases). Germline-derived CDR1 and CDR2 are SNHLY and FYNNEI. The length of the CDR3 is 15 residues. V was trimmed by 6 bases and J by 0 bases, leaving 12 bases between them. The CDR3 sequence: CASRKGLDSNQPQHF. The CDR3 DNA is TGTGCCAGCAGGAAGGGACTTGATAGCAATCAGCCCCAGCATTTT.

CDR3 residues: CSATQGDEQYV. CDR3 sequence (DNA): TGCAGTGCAACACAGGGGGATGAGCAGTACGTC. The chain couples TRBV20-1 to TRBJ2-7; 8 nucleotides match TRBD1. Trimming cost V 6 bases and J 7 bases; bases outside gene matches: 5. Germline lookup yields CDR1 DFQATT and CDR2 SNEGSKA (reference sequence). This CDR3 comprises 11 residues.

This clone was seen more than once but under ten times. The chain couples TRBV7-8 to TRBJ2-3, with D hard to call. Trimming removed 2 bases at V and 1 base at J, with 13 bases between. CDR3 size: 16 residues. Germline lookup yields CDR1 SGHVS and CDR2 FQNEAQ. In DNA, the CDR3 is TGTGCCAGCAGCTTATGGGGTGGCGGAGGCACAGATACGCAGTATTTT. Its translation: CASSLWGGGGTDTQYF. The complete variable domain, with remaining parts taken from reference TRBV7-8 and TRBJ2-3, reads GAGVSQSPRYKVAKRGQDVALRCDPISGHVSLFWYQQALGQGPEFLTYFQNEAQLDKSGLPSDRFFAERPEGSVSTLKIQRTQQEDSAVYLCASSLWGGGGTDTQYFGPGTRLTVL.

This chain connects TRBV20-1 to TRBJ1-2; D unresolved. The germline V gene has CDR1 DFQATT and CDR2 SNEGSKA (reference sequence). The CDR3 length is 11 residues. Trimming took off 2 bases at V and 3 bases at J, with 4 bases between the two ends. The CDR3 nucleotides are TGCAGTGCTAGACCGGACTATGGCTACACCTTC. This translates into CSARPDYGYTF.

A few counts support this clone. The chain carries TRBV7-2 and TRBJ1-1; 8 nucleotides match TRBD1. With 2 bases clipped from V and 5 bases from J, the junction kept 4 bases outside the gene matches. CDR1 and CDR2 from the germline V gene are SGHTA and FQGNSA. The CDR3 covers 14 residues. CDR3 DNA sequence: TGTGCCAGCAGCTTACAGGGGGCGAGAACTGAAGCTTTCTTT. Residues: CASSLQGARTEAFF.

The chain carries TRBV27 and TRBJ1-2; perhaps TRBD1 as D (5 bases). The V end lost 6 bases, the J end lost 7 bases, and 15 bases lay between the germline ends. This CDR3 has 13 amino acids. Germline-derived CDR1 and CDR2 are MNHEY and SMNVEV (reference sequence). This chain's CDR3 is CASSNAERGGYTF. CDR3 coding DNA: TGTGCCAGCAGCAACGCCGAAAGGGGTGGCTACACCTTC.

The V and J genes are TRBV6-6 and TRBJ2-2; TRBD1 is a possible D gene (6 bases). V was shortened by 5 bases and J by 7 bases, with 17 bases between the two germline ends. CDR1 and CDR2 (germline): MNHNY, SVGAGI (reference sequence). The CDR3 runs to 15 residues. In DNA, the CDR3 is TGTGCCAGCAGTCCAAACTCGATAGGGGGCGGGGAGCTGTTTTTT. This translates into CASSPNSIGGGELFF.

This chain connects TRBV5-1 to TRBJ2-5; D ambiguous. V dropped 4 bases and J dropped 4 bases, with 11 bases sitting between them. In germline, CDR1 is SGHRS, CDR2 YFSETQ. There are 13 residues in the CDR3. The DNA of the CDR3 is TGCGCCAGCAGCGTTAGTATACGAGAGACCCAGTACTTC. Translating gives CASSVSIRETQYF.

The chain carries TRBV30 and TRBJ1-2, with TRBD1 as a possible D gene (6 bases). Germline V gene lookup returns CDR1 GTSNPN and CDR2 SVGIG (reference sequence). The CDR3 runs to 13 residues. V was cut by 2 bases and J by 4 bases, with 11 bases left in between. The CDR3 reads CAWSTRTAYGYTF. The CDR3 nucleotides read TGTGCCTGGAGTACCCGGACAGCCTATGGCTACACCTTC. Looking up the rest from reference TRBV30 and TRBJ1-2 gives the full variable domain: SQTIHQWPATLVQPVGSPLSLECTVEGTSNPNLYWYRQAAGRGLQLLFYSVGIGQISSEVPQNLSASRPQDRQFILSSKKLLLSDSGFYLCAWSTRTAYGYTFGSGTRLTVV.

This clone was counted a few times. This chain connects TRBV5-1 to TRBJ1-6; TRBD1 aligns across 9 bases. Looked up from germline, CDR1 is SGHRS and CDR2 is YFSETQ. With 4 bases clipped from V and 10 bases from J, the junction kept 9 bases outside the gene matches. There are 15 residues in the CDR3. The CDR3 nucleotides read TGCGCCAGCAGCGTGGACAGGGGAAGGGGATCACCCCTCCACTTT. This encodes CASSVDRGRGSPLHF. The variable domain in full, completed from reference TRBV5-1 and TRBJ1-6, reads KAGVTQTPRYLIKTRGQQVTLSCSPISGHRSVSWYQQTPGQGLQFLFEYFSETQRNKGNFPGRFSGRQFSNSRSEMNVSTLELGDSALYLCASSVDRGRGSPLHFGNGTRLTVT.